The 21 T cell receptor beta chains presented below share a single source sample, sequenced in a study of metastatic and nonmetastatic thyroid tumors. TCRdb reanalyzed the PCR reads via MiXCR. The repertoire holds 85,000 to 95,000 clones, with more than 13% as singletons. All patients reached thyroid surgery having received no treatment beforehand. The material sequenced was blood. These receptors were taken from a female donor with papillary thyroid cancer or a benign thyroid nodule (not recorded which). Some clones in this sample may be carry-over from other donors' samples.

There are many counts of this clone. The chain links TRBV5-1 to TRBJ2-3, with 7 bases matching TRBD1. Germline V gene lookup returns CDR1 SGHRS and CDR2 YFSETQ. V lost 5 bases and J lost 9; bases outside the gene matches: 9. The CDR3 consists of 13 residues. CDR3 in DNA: TGCGCCAGCAGACCTCGGACAGGCAAAACGCAGTATTTT. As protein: CASRPRTGKTQYF.

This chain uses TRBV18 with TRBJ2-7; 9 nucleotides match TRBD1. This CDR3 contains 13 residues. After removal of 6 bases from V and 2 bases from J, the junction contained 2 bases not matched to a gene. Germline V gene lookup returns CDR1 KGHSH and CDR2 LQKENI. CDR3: CASSTGGPYEQYF. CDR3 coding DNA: TGTGCCAGCTCTACAGGGGGCCCCTACGAGCAGTACTTC.

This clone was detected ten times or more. Here the CDR3 DNA reads TGCGCCAGCAGCGGGGAGAGGGGGCAGGCCGGGGAGCTGTTTTTT. Its protein product is CASSGERGQAGELFF. The chain links TRBV4-1 to TRBJ2-2, with 7 nucleotides matching TRBD1. There are 15 residues in the CDR3. The ends lost 5 bases at V and 6 bases at J; junction bases unmatched: 9. The germline gives CDR1 MGHRA, CDR2 YSYEKL.

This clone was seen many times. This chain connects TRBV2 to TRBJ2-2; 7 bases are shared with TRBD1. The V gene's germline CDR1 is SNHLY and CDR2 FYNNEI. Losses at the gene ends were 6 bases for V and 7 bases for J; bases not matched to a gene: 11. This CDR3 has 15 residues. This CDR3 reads CASRRDSTSSGELFF. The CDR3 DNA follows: TGTGCCAGCAGAAGGGACAGTACATCGAGCGGGGAGCTGTTTTTT.

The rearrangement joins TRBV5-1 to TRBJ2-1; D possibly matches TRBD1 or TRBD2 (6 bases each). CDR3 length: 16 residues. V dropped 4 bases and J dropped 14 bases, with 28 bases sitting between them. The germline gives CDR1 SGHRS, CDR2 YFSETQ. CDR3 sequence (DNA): TGCGCCAGCAGCCCGGTGGGAGCGTGGGTTAGGGGGAGGAAGTTCTTC. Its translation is CASSPVGAWVRGRKFF.

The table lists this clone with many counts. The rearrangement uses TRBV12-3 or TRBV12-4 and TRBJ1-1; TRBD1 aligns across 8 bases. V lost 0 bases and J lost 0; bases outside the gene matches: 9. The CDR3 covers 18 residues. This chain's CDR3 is CASSLATGAAPLNTEAFF. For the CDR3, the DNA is TGTGCCAGCAGTTTAGCGACAGGGGCCGCCCCTTTGAACACTGAAGCTTTCTTT.

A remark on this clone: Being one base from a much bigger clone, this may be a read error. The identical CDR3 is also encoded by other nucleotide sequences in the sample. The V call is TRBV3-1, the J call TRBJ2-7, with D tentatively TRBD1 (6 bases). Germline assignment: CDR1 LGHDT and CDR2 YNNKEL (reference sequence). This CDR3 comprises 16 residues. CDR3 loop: CASSQPRGMGSYEQYF. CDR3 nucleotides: TGCGCCAGCAGCCAACCTAGGGGGATGGGCTCCTACGAGCAGTACTTC.

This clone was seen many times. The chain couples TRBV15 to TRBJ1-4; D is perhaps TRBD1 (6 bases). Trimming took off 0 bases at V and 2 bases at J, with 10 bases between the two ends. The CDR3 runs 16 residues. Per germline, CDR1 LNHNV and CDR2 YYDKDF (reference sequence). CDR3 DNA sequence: TGTGCCACCAGCAGAGATAACAGGGCCACTAATGAAAAACTGTTTTTT. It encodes CATSRDNRATNEKLFF.

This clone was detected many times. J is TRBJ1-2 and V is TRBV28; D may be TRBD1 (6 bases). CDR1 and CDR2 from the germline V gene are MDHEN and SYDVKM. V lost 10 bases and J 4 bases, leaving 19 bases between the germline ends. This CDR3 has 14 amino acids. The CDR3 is CAINAGGQGYGYTF. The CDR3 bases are TGTGCCATTAATGCCGGGGGGCAAGGCTATGGCTACACCTTC.

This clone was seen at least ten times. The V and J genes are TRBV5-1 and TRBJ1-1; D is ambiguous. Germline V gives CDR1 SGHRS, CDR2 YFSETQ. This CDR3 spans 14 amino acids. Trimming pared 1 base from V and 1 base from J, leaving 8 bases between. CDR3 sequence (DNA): TGCGCCAGCAGCTTGTTGGACTCGAACACTGAAGCTTTCTTT. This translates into CASSLLDSNTEAFF.

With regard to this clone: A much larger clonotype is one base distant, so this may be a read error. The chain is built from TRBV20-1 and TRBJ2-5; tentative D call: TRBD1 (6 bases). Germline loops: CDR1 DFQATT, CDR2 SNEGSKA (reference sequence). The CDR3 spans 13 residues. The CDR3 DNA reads TGCAGTGCTAGGCGGACAGCCCAACAGACCCAGTACTTC. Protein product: CSARRTAQQTQYF.

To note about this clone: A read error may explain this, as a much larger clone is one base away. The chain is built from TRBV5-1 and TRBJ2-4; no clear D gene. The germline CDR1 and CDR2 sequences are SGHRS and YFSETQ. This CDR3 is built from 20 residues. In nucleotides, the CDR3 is TGCGCCAGCAGCTTAGGTCGGTGGCAGCCCGTTACGGTAGCCAAAAACATTCAGCACTTC. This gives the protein CASSLGRWQPVTVAKNIQHF.

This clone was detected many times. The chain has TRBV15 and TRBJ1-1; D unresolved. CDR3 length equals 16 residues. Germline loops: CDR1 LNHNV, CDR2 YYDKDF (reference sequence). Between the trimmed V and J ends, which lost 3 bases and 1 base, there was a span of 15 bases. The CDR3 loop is CATSRELQIRNTEAFF. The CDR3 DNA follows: TGTGCCACCAGCAGGGAATTACAGATTCGGAACACTGAAGCTTTCTTT. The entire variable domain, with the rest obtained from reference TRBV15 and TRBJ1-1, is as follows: DAMVIQNPRYQVTQFGKPVTLSCSQTLNHNVMYWYQQKSSQAPKLLFHYYDKDFNNEADTPDNFQSRRPNTSFCFLDIRSPGLGDTAMYLCATSRELQIRNTEAFFGQGTRLTVV.

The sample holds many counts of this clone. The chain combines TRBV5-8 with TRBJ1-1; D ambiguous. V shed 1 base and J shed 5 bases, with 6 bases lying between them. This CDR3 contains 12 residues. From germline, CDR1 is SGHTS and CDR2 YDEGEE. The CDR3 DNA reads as TGTGCCAGCAGCTTGAGGCGAACTGAAGCTTTCTTT. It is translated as CASSLRRTEAFF. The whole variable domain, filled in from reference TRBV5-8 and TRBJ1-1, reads EAGVTQSPTHLIKTRGQQATLRCSPISGHTSVYWYQQALGLGLQFLLWYDEGEERNRGNFPPRFSGRQFPNYSSELNVNALELEDSALYLCASSLRRTEAFFGQGTRLTVV.

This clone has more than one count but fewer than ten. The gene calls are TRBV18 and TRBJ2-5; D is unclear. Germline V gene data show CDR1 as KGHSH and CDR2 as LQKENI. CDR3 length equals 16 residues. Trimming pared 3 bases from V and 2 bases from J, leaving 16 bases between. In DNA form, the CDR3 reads TGTGCCAGCTCACCGAACGGACCCAACTATCAAGAGACCCAGTACTTC. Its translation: CASSPNGPNYQETQYF.

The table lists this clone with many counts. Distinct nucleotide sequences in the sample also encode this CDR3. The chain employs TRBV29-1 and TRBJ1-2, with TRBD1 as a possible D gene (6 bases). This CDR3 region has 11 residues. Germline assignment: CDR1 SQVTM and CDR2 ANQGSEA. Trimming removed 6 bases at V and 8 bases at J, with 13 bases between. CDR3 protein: CSVSGDEGYTF. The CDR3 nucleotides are TGCAGCGTCTCAGGGGATGAGGGCTACACCTTC. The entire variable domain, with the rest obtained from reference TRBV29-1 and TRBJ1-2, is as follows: SAVISQKPSRDICQRGTSLTIQCQVDSQVTMMFWYRQQPGQSLTLIATANQGSEATYESGFVIDKFPISRPNLTFSTLTVSNMSPEDSSIYLCSVSGDEGYTFGSGTRLTVV.

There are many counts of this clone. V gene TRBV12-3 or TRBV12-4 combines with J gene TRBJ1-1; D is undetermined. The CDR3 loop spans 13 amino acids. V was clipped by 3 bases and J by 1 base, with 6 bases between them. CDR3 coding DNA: TGTGCCAGCAGTTTGGGCCCGAACACTGAAGCTTTCTTT. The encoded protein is CASSLGPNTEAFF.

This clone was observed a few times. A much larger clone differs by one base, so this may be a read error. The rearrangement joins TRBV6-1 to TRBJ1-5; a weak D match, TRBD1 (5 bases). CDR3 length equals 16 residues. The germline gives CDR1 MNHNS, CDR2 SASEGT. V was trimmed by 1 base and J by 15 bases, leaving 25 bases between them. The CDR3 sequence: CASSEVPGGVYQTRHF. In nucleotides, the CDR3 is TGTGCCAGCAGTGAAGTCCCCGGGGGAGTGTATCAGACCCGGCATTTT.

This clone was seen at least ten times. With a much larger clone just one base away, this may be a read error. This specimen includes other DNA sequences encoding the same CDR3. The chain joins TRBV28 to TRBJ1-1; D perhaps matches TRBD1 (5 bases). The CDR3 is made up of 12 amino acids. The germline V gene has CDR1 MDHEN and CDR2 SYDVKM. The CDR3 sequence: CASSLSGFEAFF. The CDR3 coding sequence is TGTGCCAGCAGTTTGTCAGGGTTTGAAGCCTTCTTT. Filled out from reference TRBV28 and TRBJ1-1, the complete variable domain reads DVKVTQSSRYLVKRTGEKVFLECVQDMDHENMFWYRQDPGLGLRLIYFSYDVKMKEKGDIPEGYSVSREKKERFSLILESASTNQTSMYLCASSLSGFEAFFGQGTRLTVV.

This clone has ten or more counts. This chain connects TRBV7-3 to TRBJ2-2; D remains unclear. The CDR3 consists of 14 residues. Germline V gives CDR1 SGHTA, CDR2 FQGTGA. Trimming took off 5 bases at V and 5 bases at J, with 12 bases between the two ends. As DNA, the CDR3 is TGTGCCAGCAGCGTCTCCTCGGATACCGGGGAGCTGTTTTTT. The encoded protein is CASSVSSDTGELFF.

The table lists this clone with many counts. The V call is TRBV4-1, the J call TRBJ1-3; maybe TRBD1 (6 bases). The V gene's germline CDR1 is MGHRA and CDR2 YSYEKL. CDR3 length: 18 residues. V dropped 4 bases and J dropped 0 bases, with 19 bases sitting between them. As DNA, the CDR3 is TGCGCCAGCAGCCTCTCGAGGGGGTTCCCGAGCTCTGGAAACACCATATATTTT. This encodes CASSLSRGFPSSGNTIYF.